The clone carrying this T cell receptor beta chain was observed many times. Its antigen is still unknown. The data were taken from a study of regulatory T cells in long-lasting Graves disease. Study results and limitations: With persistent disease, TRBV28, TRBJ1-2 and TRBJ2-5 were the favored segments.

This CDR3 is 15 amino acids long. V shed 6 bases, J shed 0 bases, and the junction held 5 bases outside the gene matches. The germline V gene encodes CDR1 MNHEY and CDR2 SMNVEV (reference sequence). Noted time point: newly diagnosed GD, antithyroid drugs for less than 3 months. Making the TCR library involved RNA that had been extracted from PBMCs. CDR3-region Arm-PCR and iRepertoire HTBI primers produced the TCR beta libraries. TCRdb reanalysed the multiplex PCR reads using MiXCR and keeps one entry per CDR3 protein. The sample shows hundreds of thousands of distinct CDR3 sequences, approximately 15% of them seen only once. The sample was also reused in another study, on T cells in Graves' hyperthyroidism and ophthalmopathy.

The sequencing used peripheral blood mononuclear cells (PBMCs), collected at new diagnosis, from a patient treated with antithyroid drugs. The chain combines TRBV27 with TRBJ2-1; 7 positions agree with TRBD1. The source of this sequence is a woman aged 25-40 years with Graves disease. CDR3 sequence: CASRGQPSSYNEQFF. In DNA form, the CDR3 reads TGTGCCAGCAGGGGACAGCCGAGCTCCTACAATGAGCAGTTCTTC.